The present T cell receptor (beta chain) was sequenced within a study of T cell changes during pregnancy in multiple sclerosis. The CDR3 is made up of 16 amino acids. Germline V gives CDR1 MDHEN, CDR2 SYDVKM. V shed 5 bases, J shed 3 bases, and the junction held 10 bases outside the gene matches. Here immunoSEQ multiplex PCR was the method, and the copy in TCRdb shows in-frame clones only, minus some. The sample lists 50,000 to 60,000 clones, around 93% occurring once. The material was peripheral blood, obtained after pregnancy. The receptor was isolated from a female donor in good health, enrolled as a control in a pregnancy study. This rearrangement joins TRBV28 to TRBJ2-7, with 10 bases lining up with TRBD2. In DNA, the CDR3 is TGTGCCAGCAGTGTAGCGGGAGGCCAAATCCGCTACGAGCAGTACTTC. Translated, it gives CASSVAGGQIRYEQYF. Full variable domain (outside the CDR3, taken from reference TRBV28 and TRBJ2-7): DVKVTQSSRYLVKRTGEKVFLECVQDMDHENMFWYRQDPGLGLRLIYFSYDVKMKEKGDIPEGYSVSREKKERFSLILESASTNQTSMYLCASSVAGGQIRYEQYFGPGTRLTVT.